The clone carrying this T cell receptor beta chain was recorded at least ten times. No antigen is known for it. The cDNA was synthesized by means of template-switch 5'RACE, which was carried out with 10-nucleotide random UMIs. TCRdb passed the 5' RACE reads through MiXCR, listing each CDR3 protein once. The sample holds some 120,000 distinct CDR3 sequences, about 3.2% seen once. This entry belongs to a study of neurological immune-mediated disorders. In germline, CDR1 is SGHVS, CDR2 FQNEAQ. Trimming took off 5 bases at V and 1 base at J, with 16 bases between the two ends. The CDR3 length is 16 residues. Points from the study as a whole: A possible signature appeared as one related-CDR3 cluster, in which phylogenetic grouping placed the repertoires of 18 of 34 multiple sclerosis patients. Falling below healthy controls, multiple sclerosis showed the least TCR clonal expansion, while HTLV-1-associated myelopathy showed the most.

Material: PBMCs. V gene TRBV7-8 combines with J gene TRBJ2-3, with unresolved D. This receptor was taken from a woman aged 25 to 39 with multiple sclerosis. CDR3 coding DNA: TGTGCCAGCAGCCCGCGACTGGGGTTGGGCACAGATACGCAGTATTTT. It translates to CASSPRLGLGTDTQYF.